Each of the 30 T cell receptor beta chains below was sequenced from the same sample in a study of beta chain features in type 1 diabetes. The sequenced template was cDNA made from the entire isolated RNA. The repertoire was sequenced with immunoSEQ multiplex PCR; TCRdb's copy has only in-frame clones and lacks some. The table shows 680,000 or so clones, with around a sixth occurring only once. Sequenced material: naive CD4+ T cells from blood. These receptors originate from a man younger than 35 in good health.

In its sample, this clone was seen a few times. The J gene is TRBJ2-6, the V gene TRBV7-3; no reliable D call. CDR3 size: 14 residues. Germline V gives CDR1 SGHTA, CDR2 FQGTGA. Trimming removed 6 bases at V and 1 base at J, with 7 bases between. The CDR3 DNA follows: TGTGCCAGCAGGTTGGCATCTGGGGCCAACGTCCTGACTTTC. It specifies CASRLASGANVLTF.

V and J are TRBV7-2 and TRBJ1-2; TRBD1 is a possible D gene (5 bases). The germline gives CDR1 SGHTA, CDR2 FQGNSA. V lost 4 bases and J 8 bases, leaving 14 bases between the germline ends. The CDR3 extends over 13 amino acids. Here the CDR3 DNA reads TGTGCCAGCAGCTCCTGGGCAGGGATCGGCTACACCTTC. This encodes CASSSWAGIGYTF.

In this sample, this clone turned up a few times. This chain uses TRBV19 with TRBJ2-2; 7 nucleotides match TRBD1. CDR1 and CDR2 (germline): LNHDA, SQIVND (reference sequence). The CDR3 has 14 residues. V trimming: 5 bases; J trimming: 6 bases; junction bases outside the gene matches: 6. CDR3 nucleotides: TGTGCCAGTAGTTTCACAGGGGTCCCCGGGGAGCTGTTTTTT. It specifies CASSFTGVPGELFF.

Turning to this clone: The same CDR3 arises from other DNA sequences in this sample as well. For the CDR3, the DNA is TGTGCCTGGAGTGTAGCTGGGCTCAGCAATCAGCCCCAGCATTTT. This encodes CAWSVAGLSNQPQHF. J is TRBJ1-5 and V is TRBV30; D remains ambiguous. This CDR3 spans 15 amino acids. CDR1 is GTSNPN and CDR2 is SVGIG in the germline V gene (reference sequence). Between the trimmed V and J ends, which lost 0 bases and 1 base, there was a span of 10 bases.

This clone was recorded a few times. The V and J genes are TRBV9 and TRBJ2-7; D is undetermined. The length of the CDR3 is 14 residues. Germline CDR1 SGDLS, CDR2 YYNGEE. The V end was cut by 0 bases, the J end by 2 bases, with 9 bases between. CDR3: CASSVAWQTYEQYF. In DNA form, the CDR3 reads TGTGCCAGCAGCGTAGCTTGGCAGACCTACGAGCAGTACTTC.

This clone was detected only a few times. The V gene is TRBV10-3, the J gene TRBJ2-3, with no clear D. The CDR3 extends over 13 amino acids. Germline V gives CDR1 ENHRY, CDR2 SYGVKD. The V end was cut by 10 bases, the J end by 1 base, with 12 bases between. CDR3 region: CATLVGGTDTQYF. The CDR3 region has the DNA TGTGCCACCTTGGTTGGAGGCACAGATACGCAGTATTTT.

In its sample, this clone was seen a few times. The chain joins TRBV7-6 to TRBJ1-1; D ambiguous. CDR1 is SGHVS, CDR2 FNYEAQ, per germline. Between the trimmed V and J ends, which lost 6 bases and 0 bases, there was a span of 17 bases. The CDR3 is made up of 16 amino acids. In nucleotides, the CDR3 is TGTGCCAGCAGGTCATGGGGTAGGTTCATGAACACTGAAGCTTTCTTT. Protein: CASRSWGRFMNTEAFF.

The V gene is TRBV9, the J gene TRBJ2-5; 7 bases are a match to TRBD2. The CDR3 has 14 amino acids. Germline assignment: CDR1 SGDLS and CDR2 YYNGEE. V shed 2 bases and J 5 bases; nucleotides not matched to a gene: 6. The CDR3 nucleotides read TGTGCCAGCAGCGTCAGACCCGGGGGGGAGACCCAGTACTTC. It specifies CASSVRPGGETQYF.

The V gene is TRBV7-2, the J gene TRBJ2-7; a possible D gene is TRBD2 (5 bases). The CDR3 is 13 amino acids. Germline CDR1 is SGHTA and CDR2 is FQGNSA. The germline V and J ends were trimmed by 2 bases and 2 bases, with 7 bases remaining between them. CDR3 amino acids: CASSLLATYEQYF. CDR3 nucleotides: TGTGCCAGCAGCTTATTAGCGACCTACGAGCAGTACTTC.

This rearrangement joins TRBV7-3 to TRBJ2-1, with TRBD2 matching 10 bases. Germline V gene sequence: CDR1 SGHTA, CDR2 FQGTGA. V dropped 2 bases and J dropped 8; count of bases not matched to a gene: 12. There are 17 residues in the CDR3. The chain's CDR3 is CASSLPGTSVAGHEQFF. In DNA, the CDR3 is TGTGCCAGCAGCTTACCCGGGACTAGCGTAGCCGGGCATGAGCAGTTCTTC.

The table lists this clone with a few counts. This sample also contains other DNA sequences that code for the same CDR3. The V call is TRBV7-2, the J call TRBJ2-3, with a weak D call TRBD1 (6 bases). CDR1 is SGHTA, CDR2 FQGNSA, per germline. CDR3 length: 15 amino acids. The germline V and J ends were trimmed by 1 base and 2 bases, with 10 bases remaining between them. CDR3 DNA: TGTGCCAGCAGCTTAGTGGGGACATACACAGATACGCAGTATTTT. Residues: CASSLVGTYTDTQYF.

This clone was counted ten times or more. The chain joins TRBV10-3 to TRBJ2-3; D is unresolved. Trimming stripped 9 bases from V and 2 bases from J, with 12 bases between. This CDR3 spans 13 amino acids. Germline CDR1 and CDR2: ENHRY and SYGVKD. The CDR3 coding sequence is TGTGCCATAACGATCGGCCCCACAGATACGCAGTATTTT. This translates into CAITIGPTDTQYF.

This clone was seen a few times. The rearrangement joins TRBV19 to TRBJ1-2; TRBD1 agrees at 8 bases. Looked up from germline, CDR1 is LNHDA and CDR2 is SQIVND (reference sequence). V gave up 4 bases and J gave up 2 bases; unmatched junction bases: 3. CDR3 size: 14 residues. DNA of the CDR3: TGTGCCAGTAGTAGGGGACAGGCCAACTATGGCTACACCTTC. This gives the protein CASSRGQANYGYTF.

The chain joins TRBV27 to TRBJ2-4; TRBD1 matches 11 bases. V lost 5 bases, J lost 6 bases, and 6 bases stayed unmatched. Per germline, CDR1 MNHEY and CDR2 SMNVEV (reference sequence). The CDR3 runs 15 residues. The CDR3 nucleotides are TGTGCCAGCAGTGAGGACAGGGGGCGGACAAACATTCAGTACTTC. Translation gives CASSEDRGRTNIQYF.

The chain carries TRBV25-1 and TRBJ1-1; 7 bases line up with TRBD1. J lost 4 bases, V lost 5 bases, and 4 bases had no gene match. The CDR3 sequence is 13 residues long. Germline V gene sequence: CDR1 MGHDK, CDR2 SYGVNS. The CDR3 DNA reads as TGTGCCAGCAGTTCGACAGGGAGCACTGAAGCTTTCTTT. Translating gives CASSSTGSTEAFF.

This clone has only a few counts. CDR3 amino acids: CASSQEWQTQPQHF. The CDR3 DNA follows: TGCGCCAGCAGCCAAGAGTGGCAGACCCAGCCCCAGCATTTT. This chain uses TRBV4-1 with TRBJ1-5; no clear D gene. V lost 0 bases and J lost 7, with 10 bases in between. CDR3 length: 14 amino acids. Germline V gene data show CDR1 as MGHRA and CDR2 as YSYEKL.

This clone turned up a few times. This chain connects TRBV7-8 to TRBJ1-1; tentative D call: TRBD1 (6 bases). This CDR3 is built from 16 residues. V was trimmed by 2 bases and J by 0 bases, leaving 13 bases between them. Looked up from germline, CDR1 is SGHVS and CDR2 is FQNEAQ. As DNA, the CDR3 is TGTGCCAGCAGCTTACCGAAGGGGGTGGTGAACACTGAAGCTTTCTTT. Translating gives CASSLPKGVVNTEAFF. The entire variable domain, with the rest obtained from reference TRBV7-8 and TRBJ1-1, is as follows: GAGVSQSPRYKVAKRGQDVALRCDPISGHVSLFWYQQALGQGPEFLTYFQNEAQLDKSGLPSDRFFAERPEGSVSTLKIQRTQQEDSAVYLCASSLPKGVVNTEAFFGQGTRLTVV.

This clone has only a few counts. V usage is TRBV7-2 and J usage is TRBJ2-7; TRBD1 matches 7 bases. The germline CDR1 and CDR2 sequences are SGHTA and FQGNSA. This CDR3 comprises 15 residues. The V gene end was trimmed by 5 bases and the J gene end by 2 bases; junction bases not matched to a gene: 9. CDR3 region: CASSTRTGGPYEQYF. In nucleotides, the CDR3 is TGTGCCAGCAGCACTCGGACAGGCGGACCCTACGAGCAGTACTTC.

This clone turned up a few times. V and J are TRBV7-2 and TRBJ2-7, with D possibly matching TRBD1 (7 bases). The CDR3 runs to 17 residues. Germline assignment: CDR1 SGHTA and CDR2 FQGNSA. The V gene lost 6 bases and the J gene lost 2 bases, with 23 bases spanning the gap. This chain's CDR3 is CASRGGGPGTRTYEQYF. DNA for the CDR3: TGTGCCAGCAGAGGGGGCGGCCCCGGGACTCGTACCTACGAGCAGTACTTC.

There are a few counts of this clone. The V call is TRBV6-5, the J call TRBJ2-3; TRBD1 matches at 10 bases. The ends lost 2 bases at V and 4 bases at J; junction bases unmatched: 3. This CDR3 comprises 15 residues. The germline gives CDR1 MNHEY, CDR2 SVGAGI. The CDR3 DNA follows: TGTGCCAGCAGTTACGGGGGACAGGGGCCAGATACGCAGTATTTT. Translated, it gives CASSYGGQGPDTQYF.

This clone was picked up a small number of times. CDR3 coding DNA: TGTGCCAGCAGCTTAAGAGCGGGCGTTGGGGACACTGAAGCTTTCTTT. It codes for CASSLRAGVGDTEAFF. J is TRBJ1-1 and V is TRBV11-1; D gene uncertain. Between the trimmed V and J ends, which lost 2 bases and 3 bases, there was a span of 16 bases. Looked up from germline, CDR1 is SGHAT and CDR2 is FQDESV (reference sequence). CDR3 length equals 16 residues.

CDR3 nucleotide sequence: TGCAGCGTTGCCGGGGAACCAACTAATGAAAAACTGTTTTTT. This codes for CSVAGEPTNEKLFF. The chain carries TRBV29-1 and TRBJ1-4; D call uncertain. V was trimmed by 4 bases and J by 0 bases, leaving 9 bases between them. Germline V gene sequence: CDR1 SQVTM, CDR2 ANQGSEA. The CDR3 contains 14 residues.

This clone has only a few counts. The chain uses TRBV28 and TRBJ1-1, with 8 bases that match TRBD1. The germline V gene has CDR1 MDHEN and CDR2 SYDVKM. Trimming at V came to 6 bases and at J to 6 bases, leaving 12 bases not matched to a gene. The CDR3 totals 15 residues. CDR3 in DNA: TGTGCCAGCAGATATTCCAGGGGGCGATACGCTGAAGCTTTCTTT. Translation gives CASRYSRGRYAEAFF.

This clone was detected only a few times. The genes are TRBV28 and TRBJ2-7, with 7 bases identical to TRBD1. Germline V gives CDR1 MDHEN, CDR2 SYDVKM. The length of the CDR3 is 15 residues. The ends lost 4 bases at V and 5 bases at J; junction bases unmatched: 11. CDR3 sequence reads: CASSSSTGLDHEQYF. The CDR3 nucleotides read TGTGCCAGCAGTTCCTCGACAGGGTTGGACCACGAGCAGTACTTC.

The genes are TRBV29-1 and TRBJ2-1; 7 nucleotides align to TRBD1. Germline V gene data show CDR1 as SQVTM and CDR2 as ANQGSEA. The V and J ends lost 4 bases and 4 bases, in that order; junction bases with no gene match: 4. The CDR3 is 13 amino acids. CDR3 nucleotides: TGCAGCGTTGTTGGCAGGGGGTACAATGAGCAGTTCTTC. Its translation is CSVVGRGYNEQFF.

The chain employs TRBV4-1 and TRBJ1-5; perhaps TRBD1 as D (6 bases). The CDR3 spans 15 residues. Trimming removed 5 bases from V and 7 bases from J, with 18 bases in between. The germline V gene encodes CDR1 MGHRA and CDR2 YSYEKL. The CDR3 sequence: CASSAQGGMGQPQHF. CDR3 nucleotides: TGCGCCAGCAGCGCCCAAGGGGGAATGGGGCAGCCCCAGCATTTT.

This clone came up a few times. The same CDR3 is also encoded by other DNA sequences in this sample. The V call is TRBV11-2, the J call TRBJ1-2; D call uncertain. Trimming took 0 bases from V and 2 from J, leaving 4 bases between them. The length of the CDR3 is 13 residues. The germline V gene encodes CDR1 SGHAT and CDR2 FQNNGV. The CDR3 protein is CASSLDRNYGYTF. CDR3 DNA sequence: TGTGCCAGCAGCTTAGACAGGAACTATGGCTACACCTTC.

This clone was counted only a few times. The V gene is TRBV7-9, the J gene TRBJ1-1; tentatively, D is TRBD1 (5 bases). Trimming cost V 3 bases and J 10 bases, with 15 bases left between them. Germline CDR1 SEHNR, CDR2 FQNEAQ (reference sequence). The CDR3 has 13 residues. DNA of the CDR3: TGTGCCAGCAGCTTGTCAGACCTAAGGGGAGCTTTCTTT. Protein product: CASSLSDLRGAFF.

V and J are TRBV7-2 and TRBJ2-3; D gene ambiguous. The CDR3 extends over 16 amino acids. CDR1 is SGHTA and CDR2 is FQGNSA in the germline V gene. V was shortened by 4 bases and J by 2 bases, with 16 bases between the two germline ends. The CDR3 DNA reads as TGTGCCAGCAGCTCCAGGACCCCACACCCCACAGATACGCAGTATTTT. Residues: CASSSRTPHPTDTQYF.

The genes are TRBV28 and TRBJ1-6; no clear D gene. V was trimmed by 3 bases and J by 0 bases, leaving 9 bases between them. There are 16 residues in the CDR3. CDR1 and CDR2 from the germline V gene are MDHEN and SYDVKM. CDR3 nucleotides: TGTGCCAGCAGTTTGGTCAGGAGCTCCTATAATTCACCCCTCCACTTT. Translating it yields CASSLVRSSYNSPLHF.